The entry below describes one TCR beta chain. The antigen is unknown. The data stem from a study of T cell responses to AZD1222 COVID-19 vaccine. Study-wide results and limits: Repertoires were obtained solely post-peak T cell response.

Per germline, CDR1 SGHVS and CDR2 FNYEAQ. This CDR3 spans 14 amino acids. Trimming shortened V by 5 bases and J by 4 bases, and 15 bases separated the two germline ends. Clones were read by immunoSEQ multiplex PCR, and TCRdb kept only the in-frame ones, dropping some. In the table there are 150,000 to 200,000 clones, 85% to 95% of which are singletons. The starting material was peripheral blood, obtained on day 0 of AZD1222 vaccination. The clonotype comes from an adult in good health. V and J are TRBV7-6 and TRBJ2-7, with D possibly being TRBD1 or TRBD2 (5 bases each). DNA for the CDR3: TGTGCCAGCAGCCCGGGGAACAGGTGGTACGAGCAGTACTTC. Its protein product is CASSPGNRWYEQYF.